This T cell receptor (beta chain) is drawn from a study of shared clonotypes between healthy human individuals. Study details: Researchers assigned three CD4 naive, three CD4 memory, two CD8 naive and one CD8 memory plate to each donor. Study-wide findings and caveats: Compared with clonotypes that all four donors shared, non-shared clonotypes had lower generation probabilities. Incompleteness in sorted-subset sequencing, despite large depth, was shown by rarefaction.

To note about this clone: The antigen remains unidentified.

This CDR3 contains 13 residues. V gave up 3 bases and J gave up 3 bases, with 9 bases separating them. Germline CDR1 and CDR2: SGHTA and FQGNSA. Assay used: immunoSEQ multiplex PCR; TCRdb lists only in-frame clones, some missing. The data contain over 2 million clones, about 95% of them singletons. The sample comprised naive CD4+ T cells sorted from blood. The subset denotes: CD45RA+ positively selected. This clonotype was sampled from a man aged 18 to 30 in good health. The chain has TRBV7-2 and TRBJ2-7; D unclear. CDR3 coding DNA: TGTGCCAGCAGCTTTTTGAGGAACTACGAGCAGTACTTC. This gives the protein CASSFLRNYEQYF. Full variable domain (rest looked up from reference TRBV7-2 and TRBJ2-7): GAGVSQSPSNKVTEKGKDVELRCDPISGHTALYWYRQSLGQGLEFLIYFQGNSAPDKSGLPSDRFSAERTGGSVSTLTIQRTQQEDSAVYLCASSFLRNYEQYFGPGTRLTVT.